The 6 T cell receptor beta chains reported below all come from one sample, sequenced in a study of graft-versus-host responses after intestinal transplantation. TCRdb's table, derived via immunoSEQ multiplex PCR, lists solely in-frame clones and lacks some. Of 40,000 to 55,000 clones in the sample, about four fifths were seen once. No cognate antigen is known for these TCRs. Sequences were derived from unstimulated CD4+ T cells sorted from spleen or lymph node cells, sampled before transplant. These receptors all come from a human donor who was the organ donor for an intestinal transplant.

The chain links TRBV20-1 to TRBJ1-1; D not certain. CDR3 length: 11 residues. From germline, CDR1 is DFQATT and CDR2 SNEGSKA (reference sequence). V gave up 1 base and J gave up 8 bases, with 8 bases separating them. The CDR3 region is CSARVVQEAFF. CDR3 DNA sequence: TGCAGTGCTAGAGTTGTACAGGAAGCTTTCTTT.

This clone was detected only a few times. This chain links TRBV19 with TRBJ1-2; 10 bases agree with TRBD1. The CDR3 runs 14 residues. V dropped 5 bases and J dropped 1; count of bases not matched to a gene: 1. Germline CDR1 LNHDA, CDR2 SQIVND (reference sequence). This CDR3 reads CASSRDRGNYGYTF. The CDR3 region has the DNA TGTGCCAGTAGTCGGGACAGGGGTAACTATGGCTACACCTTC. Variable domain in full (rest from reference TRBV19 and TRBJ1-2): DGGITQSPKYLFRKEGQNVTLSCEQNLNHDAMYWYRQDPGQGLRLIYYSQIVNDFQKGDIAEGYSVSREKKESFPLTVTSAQKNPTAFYLCASSRDRGNYGYTFGSGTRLTVV.

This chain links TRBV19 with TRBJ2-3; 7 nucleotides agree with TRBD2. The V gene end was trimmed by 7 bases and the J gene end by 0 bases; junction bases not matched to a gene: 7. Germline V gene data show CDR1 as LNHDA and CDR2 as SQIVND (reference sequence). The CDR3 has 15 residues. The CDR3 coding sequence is TGTGCCAGTAACGCGGGGGATGCTAGCACAGATACGCAGTATTTT. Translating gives CASNAGDASTDTQYF. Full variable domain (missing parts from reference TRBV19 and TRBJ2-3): DGGITQSPKYLFRKEGQNVTLSCEQNLNHDAMYWYRQDPGQGLRLIYYSQIVNDFQKGDIAEGYSVSREKKESFPLTVTSAQKNPTAFYLCASNAGDASTDTQYFGPGTRLTVL.

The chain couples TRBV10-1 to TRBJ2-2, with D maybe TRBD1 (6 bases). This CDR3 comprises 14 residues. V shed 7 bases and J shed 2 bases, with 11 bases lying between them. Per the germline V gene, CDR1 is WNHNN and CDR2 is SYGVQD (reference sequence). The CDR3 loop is CASTRDKNTGELFF. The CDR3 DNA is TGCGCCAGCACGAGGGACAAAAACACCGGGGAGCTGTTTTTT.

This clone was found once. CDR3 bases: TGTGCCAGCAGCCCTATAGGTTGGGCTTTCTTT. It specifies CASSPIGWAFF. The genes are TRBV7-9 and TRBJ1-1; no clear D. The CDR3 totals 11 residues. Germline assignment: CDR1 SEHNR and CDR2 FQNEAQ (reference sequence). Between the trimmed V and J ends, which lost 5 bases and 11 bases, there was a span of 12 bases.

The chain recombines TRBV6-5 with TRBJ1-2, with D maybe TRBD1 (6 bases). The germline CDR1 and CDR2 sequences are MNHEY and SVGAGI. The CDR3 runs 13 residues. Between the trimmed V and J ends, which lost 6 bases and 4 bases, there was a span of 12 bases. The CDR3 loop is CASRTRGAYGYTF. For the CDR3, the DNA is TGTGCCAGCAGGACCAGGGGCGCCTATGGCTACACCTTC.